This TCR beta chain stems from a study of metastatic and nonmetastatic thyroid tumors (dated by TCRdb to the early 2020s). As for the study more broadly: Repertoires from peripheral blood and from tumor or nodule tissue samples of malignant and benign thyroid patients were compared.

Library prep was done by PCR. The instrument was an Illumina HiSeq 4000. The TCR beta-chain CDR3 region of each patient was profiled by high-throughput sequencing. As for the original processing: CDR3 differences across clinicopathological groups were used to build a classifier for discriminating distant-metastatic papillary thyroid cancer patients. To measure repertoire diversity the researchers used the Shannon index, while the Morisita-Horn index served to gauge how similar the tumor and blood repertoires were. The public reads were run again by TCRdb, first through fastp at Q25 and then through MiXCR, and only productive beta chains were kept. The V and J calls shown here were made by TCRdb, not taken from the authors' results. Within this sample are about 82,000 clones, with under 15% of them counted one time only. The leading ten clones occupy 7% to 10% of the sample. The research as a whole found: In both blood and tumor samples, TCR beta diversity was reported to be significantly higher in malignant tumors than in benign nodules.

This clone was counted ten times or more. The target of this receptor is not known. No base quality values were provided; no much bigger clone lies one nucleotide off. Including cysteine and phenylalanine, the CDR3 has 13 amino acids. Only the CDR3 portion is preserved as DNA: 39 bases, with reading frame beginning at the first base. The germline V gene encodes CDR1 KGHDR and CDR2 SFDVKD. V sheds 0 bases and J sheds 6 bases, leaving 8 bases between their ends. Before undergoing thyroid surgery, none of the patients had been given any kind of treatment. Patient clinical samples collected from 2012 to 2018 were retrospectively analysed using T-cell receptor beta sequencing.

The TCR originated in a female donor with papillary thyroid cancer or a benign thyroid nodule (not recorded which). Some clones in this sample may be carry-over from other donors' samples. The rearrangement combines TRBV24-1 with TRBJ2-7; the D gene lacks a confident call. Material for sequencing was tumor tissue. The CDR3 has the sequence CATSDLRSGEQYF. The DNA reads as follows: TGTGCCACCAGTGATTTGAGGTCCGGCGAGCAGTACTTC.